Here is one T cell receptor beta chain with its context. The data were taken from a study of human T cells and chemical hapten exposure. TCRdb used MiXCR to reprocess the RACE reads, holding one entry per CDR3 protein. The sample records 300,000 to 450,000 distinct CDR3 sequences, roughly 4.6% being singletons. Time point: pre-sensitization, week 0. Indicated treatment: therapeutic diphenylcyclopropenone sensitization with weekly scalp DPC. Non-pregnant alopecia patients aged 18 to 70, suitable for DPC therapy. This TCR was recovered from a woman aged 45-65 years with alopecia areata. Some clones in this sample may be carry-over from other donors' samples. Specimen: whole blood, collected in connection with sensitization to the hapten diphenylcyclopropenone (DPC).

The CDR3 DNA reads TGTGCCAGCAGTGAACTAGCGGGGGGCAGCACAGATACGCAGTATTTT. Translation: CASSELAGGSTDTQYF. The chain employs TRBV2 and TRBJ2-3; 11 bases map to TRBD2. This CDR3 is 16 amino acids long. The germline gives CDR1 SNHLY, CDR2 FYNNEI. The junction had 1 base not matched to a gene; V was cut back by 2 bases and J by 0 bases.